This T cell receptor (beta chain) comes out of a study of shared clonotypes between healthy human individuals. Study-level background: Two women and three men aged 18 to 49 served as donors.

For this clone: Its antigen is as yet unknown.

TCRdb keeps only in-frame clones here, not all; method: immunoSEQ multiplex PCR. The data contain 85,000 to 100,000 clones, almost 70% of them seen just once; the ten biggest clones take up roughly 50%. Study-wide results and caveats: Generation of non-shared clonotypes was less probable than generation of clonotypes shared by all four donors.

Germline V gene data show CDR1 as SGHTA and CDR2 as FQGNSA. The CDR3 has 15 residues. The V and J ends lost 5 bases and 7 bases respectively, with 21 bases between them. The sequence came from a man younger than 45 in good health. The sample was memory CD8+ T cells sorted from blood. Indicated subset: CD45RO+ cells pooled with CCR7-negative TemRA cells. The V and J genes are TRBV7-2 and TRBJ2-7; D is perhaps TRBD1 (6 bases). The CDR3 spells CASSPQGGDMEEQYF. In DNA form, the CDR3 reads TGTGCCAGCAGCCCTCAAGGGGGTGACATGGAAGAGCAGTACTTC.